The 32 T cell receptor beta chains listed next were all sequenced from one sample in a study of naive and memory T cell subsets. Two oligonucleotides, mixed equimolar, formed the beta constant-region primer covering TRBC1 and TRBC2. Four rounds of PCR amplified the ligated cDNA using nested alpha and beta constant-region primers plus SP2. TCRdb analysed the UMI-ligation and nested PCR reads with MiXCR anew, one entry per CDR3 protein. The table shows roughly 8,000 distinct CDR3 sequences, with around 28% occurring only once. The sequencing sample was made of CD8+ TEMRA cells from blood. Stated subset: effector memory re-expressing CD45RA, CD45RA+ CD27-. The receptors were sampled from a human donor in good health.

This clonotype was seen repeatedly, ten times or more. CDR3 sequence: CASSRSGSSYNEQFF. CDR3 nucleotides: TGTGCCAGCAGCCGTAGCGGGAGTTCCTACAATGAGCAGTTCTTC. The chain joins TRBV6-6 to TRBJ2-1, with TRBD2 identical over 9 bases. V shed 6 bases and J 1 base; nucleotides not matched to a gene: 4. The germline CDR1 and CDR2 sequences are MNHNY and SVGAGI (reference sequence). The CDR3 has 15 residues.

As DNA, the CDR3 is TGTGCCAGCAGTATGGGAGGGAGTAATGAAAAACTGTTTTTT. Its protein product is CASSMGGSNEKLFF. The chain is built from TRBV12-3 or TRBV12-4 and TRBJ1-4; D not resolved. Trimming stripped 5 bases from V and 4 bases from J, with 11 bases between. The CDR3 extends over 14 amino acids.

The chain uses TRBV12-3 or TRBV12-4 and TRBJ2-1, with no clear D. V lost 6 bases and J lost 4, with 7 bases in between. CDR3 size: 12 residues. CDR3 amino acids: CASSQIYNEQFF. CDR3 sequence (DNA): TGTGCCAGCAGCCAAATTTACAATGAGCAGTTCTTC.

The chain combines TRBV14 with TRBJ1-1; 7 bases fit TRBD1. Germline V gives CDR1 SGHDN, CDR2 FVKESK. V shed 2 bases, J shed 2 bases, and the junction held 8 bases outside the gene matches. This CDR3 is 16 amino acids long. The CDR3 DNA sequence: TGTGCCAGCAGCCAAAGAAGAGGGGGCTTCAACACTGAAGCTTTCTTT. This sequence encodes CASSQRRGGFNTEAFF. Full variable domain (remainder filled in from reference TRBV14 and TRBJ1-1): EAGVTQFPSHSVIEKGQTVTLRCDPISGHDNLYWYRRVMGKEIKFLLHFVKESKQDESGMPNNRFLAERTGGTYSTLKVQPAELEDSGVYFCASSQRRGGFNTEAFFGQGTRLTVV.

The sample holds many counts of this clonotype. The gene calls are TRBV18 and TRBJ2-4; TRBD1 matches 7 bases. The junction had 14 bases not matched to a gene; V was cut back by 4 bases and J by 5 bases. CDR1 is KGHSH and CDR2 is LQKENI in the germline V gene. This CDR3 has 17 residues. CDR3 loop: CASSLSYGTEFENIQYF. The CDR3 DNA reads TGTGCCAGCTCACTCAGTTACGGGACAGAGTTCGAAAACATTCAGTACTTC.

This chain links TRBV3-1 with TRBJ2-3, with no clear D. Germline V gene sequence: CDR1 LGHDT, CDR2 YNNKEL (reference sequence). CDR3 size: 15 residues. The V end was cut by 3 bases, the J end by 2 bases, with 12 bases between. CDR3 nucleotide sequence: TGTGCCAGCAGCCATGATGTGGGTACCACAGATACGCAGTATTTT. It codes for CASSHDVGTTDTQYF.

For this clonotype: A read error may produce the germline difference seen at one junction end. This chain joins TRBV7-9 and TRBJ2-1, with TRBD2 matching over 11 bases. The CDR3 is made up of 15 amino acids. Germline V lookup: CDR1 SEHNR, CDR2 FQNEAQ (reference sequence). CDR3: CASTLIAGGRNEQFF. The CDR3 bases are TGTGCCAGCACCTTAATAGCGGGAGGGAGGAATGAGCAGTTCTTC.

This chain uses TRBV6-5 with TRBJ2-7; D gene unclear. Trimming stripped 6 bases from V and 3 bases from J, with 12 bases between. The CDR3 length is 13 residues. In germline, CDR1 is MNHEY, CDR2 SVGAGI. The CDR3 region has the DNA TGTGCCAGCAGAGCCGGACCGTTCTACGAGCAGTACTTC. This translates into CASRAGPFYEQYF.

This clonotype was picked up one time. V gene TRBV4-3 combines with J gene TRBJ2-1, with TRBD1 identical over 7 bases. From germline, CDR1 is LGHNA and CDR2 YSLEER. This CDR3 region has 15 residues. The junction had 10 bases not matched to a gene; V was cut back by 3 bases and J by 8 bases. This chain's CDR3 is CASSQSTGFSDEQFF. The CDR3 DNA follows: TGCGCCAGCAGCCAGTCGACAGGGTTCTCGGATGAGCAGTTCTTC.

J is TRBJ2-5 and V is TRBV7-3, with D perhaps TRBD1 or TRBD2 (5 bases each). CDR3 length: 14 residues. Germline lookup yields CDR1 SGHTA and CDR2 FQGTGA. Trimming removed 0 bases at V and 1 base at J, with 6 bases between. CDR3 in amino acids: CASSLTGPQETQYF. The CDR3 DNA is TGTGCCAGCAGCTTAACGGGACCCCAAGAGACCCAGTACTTC.

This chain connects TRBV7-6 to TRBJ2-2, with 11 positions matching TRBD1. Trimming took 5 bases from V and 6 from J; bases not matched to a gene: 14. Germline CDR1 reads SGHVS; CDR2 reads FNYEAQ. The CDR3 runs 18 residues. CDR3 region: CASSLEVRPGQGAGELFF. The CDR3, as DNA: TGTGCCAGCAGCCTTGAGGTCCGCCCGGGACAGGGGGCCGGGGAGCTGTTTTTT.

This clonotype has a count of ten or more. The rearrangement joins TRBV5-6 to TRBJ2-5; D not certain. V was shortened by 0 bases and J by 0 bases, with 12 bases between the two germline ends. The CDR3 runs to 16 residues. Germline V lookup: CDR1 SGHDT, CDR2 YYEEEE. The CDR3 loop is CASSLEGGWYQETQYF. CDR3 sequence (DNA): TGTGCCAGCAGCTTGGAGGGCGGTTGGTACCAAGAGACCCAGTACTTC.

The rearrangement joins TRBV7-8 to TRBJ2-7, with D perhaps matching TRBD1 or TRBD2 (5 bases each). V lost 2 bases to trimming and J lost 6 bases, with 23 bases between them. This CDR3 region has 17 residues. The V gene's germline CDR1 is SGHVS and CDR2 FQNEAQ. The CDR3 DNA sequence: TGTGCCAGCAGCTTACCTAAAGACGGGACCCCAGGCTCCGAGCAGTACTTC. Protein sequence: CASSLPKDGTPGSEQYF.

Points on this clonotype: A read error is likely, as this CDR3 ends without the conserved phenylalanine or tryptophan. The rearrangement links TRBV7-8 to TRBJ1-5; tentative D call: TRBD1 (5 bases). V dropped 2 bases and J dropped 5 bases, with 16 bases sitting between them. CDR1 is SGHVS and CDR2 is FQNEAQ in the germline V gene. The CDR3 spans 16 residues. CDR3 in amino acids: CASSLKGGEGYQPQHL. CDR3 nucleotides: TGTGCCAGCAGCTTAAAAGGAGGGGAGGGATATCAGCCCCAGCATCTT.

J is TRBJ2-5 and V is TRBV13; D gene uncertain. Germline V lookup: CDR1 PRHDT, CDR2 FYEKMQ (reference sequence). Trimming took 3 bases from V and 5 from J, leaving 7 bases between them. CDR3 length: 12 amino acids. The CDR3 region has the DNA TGTGCCAGCAGCTTCATCCGGGAGACCCAGTACTTC. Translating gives CASSFIRETQYF.

Written as DNA, the CDR3 is TGTGCCAGCAGTCTACCCGGGACAGGCAATCAGCCCCAGCATTTT. This encodes CASSLPGTGNQPQHF. The rearrangement joins TRBV12-3 or TRBV12-4 to TRBJ1-5, with TRBD1 matching over 7 bases. V was pared by 5 bases and J by 2 bases, with 6 bases of the junction left unmatched. The CDR3 totals 15 residues.

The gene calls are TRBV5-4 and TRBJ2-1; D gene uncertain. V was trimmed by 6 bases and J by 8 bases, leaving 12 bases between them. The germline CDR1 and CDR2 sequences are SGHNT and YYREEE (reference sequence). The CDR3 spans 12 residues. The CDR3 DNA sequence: TGTGCCAGCACCGGACCCATGGATGAGCAGTTCTTC. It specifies CASTGPMDEQFF.

CDR3 coding DNA: TGTGCCAGCGGTCCCTATGGGGAAAATAGCAATCAGCCCCAGCATTTT. Translating gives CASGPYGENSNQPQHF. The chain combines TRBV27 with TRBJ1-5; no reliable D call. Trimming left V 8 bases short and J 0 bases short, with 17 bases between. Per the germline V gene, CDR1 is MNHEY and CDR2 is SMNVEV (reference sequence). The CDR3 covers 16 residues.

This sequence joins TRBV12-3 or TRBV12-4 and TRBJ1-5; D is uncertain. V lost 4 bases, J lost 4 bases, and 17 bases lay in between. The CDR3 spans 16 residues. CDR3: CASSYASWARNQPQHF. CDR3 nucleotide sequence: TGTGCCAGCAGTTACGCTTCATGGGCCAGAAATCAGCCCCAGCATTTT.

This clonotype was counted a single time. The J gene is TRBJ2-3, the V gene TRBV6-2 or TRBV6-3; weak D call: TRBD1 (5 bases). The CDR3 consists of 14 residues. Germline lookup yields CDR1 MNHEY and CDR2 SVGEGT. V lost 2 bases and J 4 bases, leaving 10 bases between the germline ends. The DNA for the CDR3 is TGTGCCAGCAGTTACCCGACAGAGCCAGATACGCAGTATTTT. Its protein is CASSYPTEPDTQYF.

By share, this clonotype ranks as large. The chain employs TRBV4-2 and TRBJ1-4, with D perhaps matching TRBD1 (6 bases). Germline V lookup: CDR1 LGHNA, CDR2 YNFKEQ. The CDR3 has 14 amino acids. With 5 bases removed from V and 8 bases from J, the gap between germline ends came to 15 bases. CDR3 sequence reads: CASSEQGVDEKLFF. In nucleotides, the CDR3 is TGTGCCAGCAGCGAACAGGGAGTGGACGAAAAACTGTTTTTT.

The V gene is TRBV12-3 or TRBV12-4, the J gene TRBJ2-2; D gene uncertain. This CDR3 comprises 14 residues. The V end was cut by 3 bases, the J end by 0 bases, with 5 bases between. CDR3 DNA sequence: TGTGCCAGCAGTTTCGGTACGAACACCGGGGAGCTGTTTTTT. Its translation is CASSFGTNTGELFF.

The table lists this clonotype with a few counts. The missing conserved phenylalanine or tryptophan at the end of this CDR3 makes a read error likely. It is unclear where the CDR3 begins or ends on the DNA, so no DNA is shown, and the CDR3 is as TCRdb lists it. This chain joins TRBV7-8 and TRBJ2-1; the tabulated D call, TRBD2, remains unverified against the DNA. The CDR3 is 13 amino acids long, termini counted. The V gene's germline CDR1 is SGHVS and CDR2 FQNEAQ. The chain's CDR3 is CASSLSPGSGDVV.

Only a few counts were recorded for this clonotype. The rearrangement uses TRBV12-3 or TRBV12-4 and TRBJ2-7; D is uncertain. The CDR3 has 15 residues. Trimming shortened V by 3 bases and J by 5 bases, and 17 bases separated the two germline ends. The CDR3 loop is CASSFGPASLHEQYF. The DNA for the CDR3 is TGTGCCAGCAGTTTTGGGCCGGCCAGCCTCCACGAGCAGTACTTC.

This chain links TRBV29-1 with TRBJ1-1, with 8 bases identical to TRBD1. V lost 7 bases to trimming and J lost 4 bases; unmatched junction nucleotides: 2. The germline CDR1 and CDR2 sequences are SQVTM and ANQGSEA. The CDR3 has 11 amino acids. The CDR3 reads CSGDRGTEAFF. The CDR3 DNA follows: TGCAGCGGTGACAGGGGCACTGAAGCTTTCTTT.

The CDR3 DNA reads TGTGCCAGCAGCCCAGGGATTGGCACTGAAGCTTTCTTT. It encodes CASSPGIGTEAFF. The J gene is TRBJ1-1, the V gene TRBV7-2, with a tentative D call TRBD1 (5 bases). Germline V lookup: CDR1 SGHTA, CDR2 FQGNSA. This CDR3 has 13 residues. V lost 5 bases, J lost 4 bases, and 11 bases lay in between.

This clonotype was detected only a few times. The CDR3: CASSLEATLTGELFF. CDR3 sequence (DNA): TGTGCCAGCAGCTTAGAGGCTACCCTCACCGGGGAGCTGTTTTTT. The chain joins TRBV7-8 to TRBJ2-2; D is ambiguous. V was shortened by 1 base and J by 4 bases, with 10 bases between the two germline ends. This CDR3 has 15 residues. Germline V gives CDR1 SGHVS, CDR2 FQNEAQ.

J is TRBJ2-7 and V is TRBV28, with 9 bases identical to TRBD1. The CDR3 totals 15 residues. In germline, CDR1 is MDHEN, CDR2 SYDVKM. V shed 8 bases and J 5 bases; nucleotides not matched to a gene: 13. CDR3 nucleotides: TGTGCCAGCCGCCCCACTACAGGGGGCGCGAACGAGCAGTACTTC. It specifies CASRPTTGGANEQYF.

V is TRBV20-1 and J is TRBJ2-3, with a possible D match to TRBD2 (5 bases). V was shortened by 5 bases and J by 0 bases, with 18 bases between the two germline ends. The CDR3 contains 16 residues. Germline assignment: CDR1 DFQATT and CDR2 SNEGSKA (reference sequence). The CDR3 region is CSAVEILASSTDTQYF. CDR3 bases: TGCAGTGCTGTAGAGATTCTAGCAAGTAGCACAGATACGCAGTATTTT.

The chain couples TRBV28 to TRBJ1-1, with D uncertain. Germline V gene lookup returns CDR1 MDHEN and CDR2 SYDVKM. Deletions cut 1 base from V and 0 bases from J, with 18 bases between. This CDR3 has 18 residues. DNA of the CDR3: TGTGCCAGCAGTTTATCCCTCGCTGGAGCAGATCTGAACACTGAAGCTTTCTTT. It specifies CASSLSLAGADLNTEAFF.

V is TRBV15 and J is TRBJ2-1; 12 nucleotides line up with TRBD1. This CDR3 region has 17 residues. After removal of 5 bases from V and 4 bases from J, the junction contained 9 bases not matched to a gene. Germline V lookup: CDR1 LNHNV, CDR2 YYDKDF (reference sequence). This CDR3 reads CATSHRDRGPFYNEQFF. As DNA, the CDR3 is TGTGCCACCAGCCACCGGGACAGGGGGCCGTTTTACAATGAGCAGTTCTTC.

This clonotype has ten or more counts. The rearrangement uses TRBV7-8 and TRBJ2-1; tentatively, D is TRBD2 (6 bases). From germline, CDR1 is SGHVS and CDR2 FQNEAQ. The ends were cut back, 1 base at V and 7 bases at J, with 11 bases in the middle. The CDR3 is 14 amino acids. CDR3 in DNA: TGTGCCAGCAGCTTAGGCACGGGAGCGAATGAGCAGTTCTTC. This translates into CASSLGTGANEQFF.